This T cell receptor beta chain was sequenced during a study of OX40 agonist ivuxolimab in advanced cancers. Study at large: At doses from 0.01 to 10 mg/kg, patients were given intravenous ivuxolimab every 2 weeks.

Only in-frame clones appear in the TCRdb table, and some are missing; sequencing was by immunoSEQ multiplex PCR. The sample shows approximately 44,000 clones, around 92% of them seen only once. Whole-study findings and limits: Among the least clonally expanded were partial responders at 0.1-3.0 mg/kg. The antigens recognized by the expanded peripheral T cells, that is their antigen specificity, were not determined. Expanded clones were, on average, more numerous in CD8+ T cells than in CD4+.

With respect to this clone: Its cognate antigen is unknown.

This specimen consisted of CD4+ or CD8+ T cells sorted from blood, obtained in a trial of the OX40 agonist ivuxolimab. The sequence was obtained from an adult with an advanced solid tumor such as melanoma, head and neck, liver or kidney cancer.

Here the CDR3 DNA reads TGTGCCAGCAGGACGCGGGAGATCTACAATGAGCAGTTCTTC. This gives the protein CASRTREIYNEQFF. The rearrangement joins TRBV27 to TRBJ2-1; 7 bases line up with TRBD2. Unmatched junction bases numbered 5, after V lost 6 bases and J lost 3 bases. The germline gives CDR1 MNHEY, CDR2 SMNVEV (reference sequence). The CDR3 runs 14 residues.